Listed below are T cell receptor beta chains from one sample, sequenced in a study of cytomegalovirus exposure and HLA in healthy donors. Clones were read by immunoSEQ multiplex PCR, and TCRdb kept only the in-frame ones, dropping some. This sample has 150,000 or so clones, with about 83% found just once. Sequenced input: PBMCs. These receptor sequences come from a woman in her 30s in good health and CMV-seronegative. Each CDR3 is given with its conserved first and last residue. A D gene is named only where the DNA matches it firmly. Clone size is not always given. Where it is, it says once, few, many or a class for expanded clones.

TRBD2	TRBV10-1	-	TRBJ2-7	CASSPASGGAHEQYF	TGCGCCAGCAGTCCCGCTAGCGGGGGGGCCCACGAGCAGTACTTC
-	TRBV5-5	-	TRBJ1-3	CASSKPTGFGNTIYF	TGTGCCAGCAGCAAACCTACAGGGTTTGGAAACACCATATATTTT
TRBD2	TRBV27	-	TRBJ2-7	CASSPSGGAYEQYF	TGTGCCAGCAGTCCCTCGGGGGGAGCCTACGAGCAGTACTTC
-	TRBV7-9	-	TRBJ1-1	CASRGGTEAFF	TGTGCCAGCAGGGGGGGGACTGAAGCTTTCTTT
TRBD1	TRBV7-9	-	TRBJ1-2	CASSSVEGAFGYTF	TGTGCCAGCAGCTCCGTTGAGGGGGCTTTTGGCTACACCTTC
-	TRBV6-5	-	TRBJ1-5	CASSYSRDQPQHF	TGTGCCAGCAGTTACTCACGGGATCAGCCCCAGCATTTT
-	TRBV27	-	TRBJ1-6	CASRMRLTYNSPLHF	TGTGCCAGCAGAATGCGACTGACCTATAATTCACCCCTCCACTTT
-	TRBV7-8	-	TRBJ2-3	CASSLGTRGSTDTQYF	TGTGCCAGCAGCTTGGGGACAAGGGGATCCACAGATACGCAGTATTTT
TRBD1	TRBV7-9	-	TRBJ1-1	CASSLAQQGGEAFF	TGTGCCAGCAGCTTAGCGCAGCAGGGGGGTGAAGCTTTCTTT
-	TRBV28	-	TRBJ2-1	CATHLSDTYNEQFF	TGTGCCACGCATCTTAGCGACACCTACAATGAGCAGTTCTTC
-	TRBV14	few	TRBJ1-2	CASSPDQGFGGYTF	TGTGCCAGCAGCCCTGATCAGGGATTTGGTGGCTACACCTTC
-	TRBV7-9	-	TRBJ2-2	CASSPPLAAGELFF	TGTGCCAGCAGCCCCCCGCTGGCGGCCGGGGAGCTGTTTTTT
TRBD1	TRBV30	-	TRBJ1-3	CAWRPHRGAGNTIYF	TGTGCCTGGAGGCCACACAGGGGAGCCGGAAACACCATATATTTT
TRBD1	TRBV19	-	TRBJ2-2	CASSMNRGQDGELFF	TGTGCCAGTAGTATGAACAGGGGGCAGGATGGGGAGCTGTTTTTT
TRBD1	TRBV29-1	-	TRBJ2-1	CSVGDRAYNEQFF	TGCAGCGTGGGGGACAGAGCCTACAATGAGCAGTTCTTC
TRBD1	TRBV5-1	-	TRBJ2-7	CASSSGQNYEQYF	TGCGCCAGCAGCTCGGGACAGAATTACGAGCAGTACTTC
-	TRBV13	-	TRBJ2-5	CASSLTQGIETQYF	TGTGCCAGCAGCTTAACTCAGGGAATAGAGACCCAGTACTTC
-	TRBV2	once	TRBJ2-5	CASRDLQVGQETQYF	TGTGCCAGCAGGGACCTTCAGGTGGGGCAGGAGACCCAGTACTTC
-	TRBV5-1	once	TRBJ2-2	CASSLGHNTGELFF	TGCGCCAGCAGCTTGGGGCATAACACCGGGGAGCTGTTTTTT
-	TRBV27	-	TRBJ2-2	CASSLGVDNTGELFF	TGTGCCAGCAGTTTAGGAGTAGATAACACCGGGGAGCTGTTTTTT
-	TRBV6-4	-	TRBJ1-2	CASSVWQGGGYTF	TGTGCCAGCAGTGTGTGGCAGGGCGGAGGCTACACCTTC
TRBD2	TRBV27	-	TRBJ2-7	CASGHGGGSYEQYF	TGTGCCAGCGGCCATGGGGGGGGGTCCTACGAGCAGTACTTC
-	TRBV7-2	-	TRBJ1-6	CASSPWIDWLSYNSPLHF	TGTGCCAGCAGCCCCTGGATAGACTGGTTGTCCTATAATTCACCCCTCCACTTT
-	TRBV7-2	-	TRBJ2-5	CASSRAGETQYF	TGTGCCAGCAGCCGAGCGGGAGAGACCCAGTACTTC
-	TRBV27	-	TRBJ1-5	CASRTGIWSNQPQHF	TGTGCCAGCCGCACAGGGATTTGGAGCAATCAGCCCCAGCATTTT
TRBD1	TRBV6-5	-	TRBJ1-2	CASREPQGYYGYTF	TGTGCCAGCAGGGAGCCACAGGGGTACTATGGCTACACCTTC
-	TRBV6-1	few	TRBJ1-5	CASSQGFGPQHF	TGTGCCAGCAGCCAGGGGTTCGGGCCCCAGCATTTT
TRBD2	TRBV30	-	TRBJ2-1	CAWTGGGVFDEQFF	TGTGCCTGGACGGGCGGGGGGGTATTCGATGAGCAGTTCTTC
TRBD1	TRBV5-4	-	TRBJ2-1	CASSRTTGGSYNEQFF	TGTGCCAGCAGCCGAACGACAGGGGGCTCCTACAATGAGCAGTTCTTC
TRBD1	TRBV2	once	TRBJ1-2	CANNRGPYYGYTF	TGTGCCAACAACAGGGGCCCCTACTATGGCTACACCTTC
-	TRBV29-1	-	TRBJ2-1	CSVEGWQYNEQFF	TGCAGCGTTGAAGGGTGGCAGTACAATGAGCAGTTCTTC
TRBD1	TRBV25-1	few	TRBJ1-2	CASSSGGYGYTF	TGTGCCAGCAGTTCAGGGGGCTATGGCTACACCTTC
TRBD2	TRBV30	-	TRBJ2-1	CAWRNPGLESLNEQFF	TGTGCCTGGAGAAACCCGGGACTAGAGAGCCTCAATGAGCAGTTCTTC